This is a list of T cell receptor beta chains from one sample in a study of shared clonotypes between healthy human individuals. Clones were sequenced by immunoSEQ multiplex PCR, and TCRdb holds only the in-frame ones, with some missing. In the table there are around 1,900,000 clones, just under 95% of which are singletons. Input material: naive CD8+ T cells from PBMCs. These receptors were collected from a man between 18 and 35 years old in good health. Some clones in this sample may be carry-over from other donors' samples. The CDR3 runs from the conserved cysteine through the conserved F or W. Each record gives: CDR3 length, V gene, CDR3 protein.

>17|TRBV28
CASRSGTSGPGTGELFF
>15|TRBV11-2
CASSLALAAGYEQYF
>13|TRBV6-1
CAGRAGVIDEQYF
>14|TRBV6-5
CASPHRGCNQPQHF
>13|TRBV27
CASSLRGFYEQYF
>15|TRBV19
CASSIIAGVYNEQFF
>15|TRBV7-3
CASSLTGSYYNEQFF
>13|TRBV9
CASSVAGTYEQYF
>13|TRBV29-1
CSVGGTGNQPQHF
>15|TRBV11-1
CASSWTGISTDTQYF
>15|TRBV7-9
CASSWGESSYNEQFF
>15|TRBV28
CASSPRLPINREQYF
>14|TRBV7-9
CASGGAGGRETQYF